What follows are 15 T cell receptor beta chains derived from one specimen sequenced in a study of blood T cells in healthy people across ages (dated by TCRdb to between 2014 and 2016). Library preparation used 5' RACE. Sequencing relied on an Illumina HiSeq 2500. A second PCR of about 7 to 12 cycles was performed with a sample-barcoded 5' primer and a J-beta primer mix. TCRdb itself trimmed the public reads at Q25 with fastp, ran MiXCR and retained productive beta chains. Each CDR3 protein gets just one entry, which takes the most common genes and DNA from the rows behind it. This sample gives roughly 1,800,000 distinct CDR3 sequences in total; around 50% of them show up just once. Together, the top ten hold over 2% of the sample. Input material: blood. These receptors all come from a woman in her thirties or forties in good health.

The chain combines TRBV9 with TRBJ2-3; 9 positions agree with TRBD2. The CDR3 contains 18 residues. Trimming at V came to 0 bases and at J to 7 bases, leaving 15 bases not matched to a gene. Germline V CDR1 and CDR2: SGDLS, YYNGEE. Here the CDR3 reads CASSVEGLAQPPPYTQYF. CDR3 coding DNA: TGTGCCAGCAGCGTAGAGGGACTAGCTCAGCCCCCTCCCTATACGCAGTATTTT. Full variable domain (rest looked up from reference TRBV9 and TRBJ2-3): DSGVTQTPKHLITATGQRVTLRCSPRSGDLSVYWYQQSLDQGLQFLIQYYNGEERAKGNILERFSAQQFPDLHSELNLSSLELGDSALYFCASSVEGLAQPPPYTQYFGPGTRLTVL.

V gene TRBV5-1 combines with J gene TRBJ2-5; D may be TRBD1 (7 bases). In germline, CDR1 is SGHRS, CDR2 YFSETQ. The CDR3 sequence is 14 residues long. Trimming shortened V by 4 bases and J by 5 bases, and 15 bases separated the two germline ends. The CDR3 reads CASSELQGGETQYF. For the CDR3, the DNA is TGCGCCAGCAGCGAACTCCAGGGGGGCGAGACCCAGTACTTC.

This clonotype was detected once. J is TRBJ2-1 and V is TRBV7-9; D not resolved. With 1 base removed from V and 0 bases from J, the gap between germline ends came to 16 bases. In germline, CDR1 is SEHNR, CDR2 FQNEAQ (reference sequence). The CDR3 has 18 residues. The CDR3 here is CASSLVGRKASSYNEQFF. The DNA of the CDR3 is TGTGCCAGCAGCTTAGTGGGCCGGAAAGCGAGCTCCTACAATGAGCAGTTCTTC.

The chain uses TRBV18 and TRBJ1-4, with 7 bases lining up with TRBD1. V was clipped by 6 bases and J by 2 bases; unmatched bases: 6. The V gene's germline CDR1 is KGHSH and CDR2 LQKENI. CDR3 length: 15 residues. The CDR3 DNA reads TGTGCCAGCTCTCGACAACAGGGGACTAATGAAAAACTGTTTTTT. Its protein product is CASSRQQGTNEKLFF.

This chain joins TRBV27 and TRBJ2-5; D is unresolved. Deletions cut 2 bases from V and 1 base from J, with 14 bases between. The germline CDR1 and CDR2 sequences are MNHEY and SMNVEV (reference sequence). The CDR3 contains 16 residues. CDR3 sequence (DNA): TGTGCCAGCAGTTTAGGAATCAGCACATCCCAAGAGACCCAGTACTTC. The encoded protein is CASSLGISTSQETQYF.

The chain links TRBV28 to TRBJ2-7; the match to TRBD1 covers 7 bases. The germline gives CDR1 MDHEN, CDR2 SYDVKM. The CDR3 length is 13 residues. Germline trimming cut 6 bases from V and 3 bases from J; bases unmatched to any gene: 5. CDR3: CASRDRLGYEQYF. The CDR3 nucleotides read TGTGCCAGCAGGGACAGGCTGGGCTACGAGCAGTACTTC.

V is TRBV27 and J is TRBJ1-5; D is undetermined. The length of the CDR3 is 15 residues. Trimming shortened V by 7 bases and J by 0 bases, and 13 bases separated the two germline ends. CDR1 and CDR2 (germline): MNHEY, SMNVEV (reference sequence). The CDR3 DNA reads TGTGCCAGCAATGACGGTTACTATAGCAATCAGCCCCAGCATTTT. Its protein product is CASNDGYYSNQPQHF.

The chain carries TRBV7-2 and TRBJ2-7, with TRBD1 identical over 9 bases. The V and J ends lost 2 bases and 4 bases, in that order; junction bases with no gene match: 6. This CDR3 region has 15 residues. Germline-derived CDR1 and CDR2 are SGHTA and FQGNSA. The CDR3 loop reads CASSLRWTGVYEQYF. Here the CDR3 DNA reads TGTGCCAGCAGCTTAAGGTGGACAGGGGTATACGAGCAGTACTTC.

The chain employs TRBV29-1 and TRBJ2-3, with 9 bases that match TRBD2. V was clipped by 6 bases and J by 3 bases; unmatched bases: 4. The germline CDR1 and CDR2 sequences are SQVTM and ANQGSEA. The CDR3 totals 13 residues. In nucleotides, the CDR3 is TGCAGCGTCTCTAGCGGGGTGACAGATACGCAGTATTTT. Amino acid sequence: CSVSSGVTDTQYF.

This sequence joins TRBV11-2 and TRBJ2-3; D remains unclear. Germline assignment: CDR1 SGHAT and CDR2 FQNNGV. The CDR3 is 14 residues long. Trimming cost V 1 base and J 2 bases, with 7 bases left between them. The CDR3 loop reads CASSLASNTDTQYF. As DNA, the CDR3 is TGTGCCAGCAGCTTAGCCTCGAACACAGATACGCAGTATTTT.

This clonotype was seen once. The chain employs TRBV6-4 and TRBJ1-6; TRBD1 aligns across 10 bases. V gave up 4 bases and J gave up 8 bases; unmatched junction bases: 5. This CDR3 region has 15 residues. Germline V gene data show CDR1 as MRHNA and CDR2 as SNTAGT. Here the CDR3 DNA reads TGTGCCAGCAGTGCCCTTGGGACAGGGGATTCACCCCTCCACTTT. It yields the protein CASSALGTGDSPLHF.

The CDR3 sequence is CASSVGGIGSYGYTF. In nucleotides, the CDR3 is TGTGCCAGCAGCGTAGGTGGGATTGGGAGCTATGGCTACACCTTC. The rearrangement links TRBV9 to TRBJ1-2; D gene unclear. Germline CDR1 reads SGDLS; CDR2 reads YYNGEE. CDR3 length: 15 residues. Between the trimmed V and J ends, which lost 0 bases and 4 bases, there was a span of 13 bases.

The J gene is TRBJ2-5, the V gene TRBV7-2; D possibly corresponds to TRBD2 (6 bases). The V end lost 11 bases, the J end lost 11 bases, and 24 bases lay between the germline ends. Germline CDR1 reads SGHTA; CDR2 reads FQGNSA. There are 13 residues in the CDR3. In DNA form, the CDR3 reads TGTGCCCGGGGTATGAACGGGGGTCGGGAGCAGTACTTC. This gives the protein CARGMNGGREQYF.

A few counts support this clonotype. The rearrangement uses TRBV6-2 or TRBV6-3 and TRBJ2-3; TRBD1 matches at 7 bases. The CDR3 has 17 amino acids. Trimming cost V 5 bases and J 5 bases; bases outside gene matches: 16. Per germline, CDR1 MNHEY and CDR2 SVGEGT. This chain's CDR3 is CASSGEESTGPLDTQYF. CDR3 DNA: TGTGCCAGCAGTGGTGAAGAGTCGACAGGGCCGTTAGATACGCAGTATTTT.

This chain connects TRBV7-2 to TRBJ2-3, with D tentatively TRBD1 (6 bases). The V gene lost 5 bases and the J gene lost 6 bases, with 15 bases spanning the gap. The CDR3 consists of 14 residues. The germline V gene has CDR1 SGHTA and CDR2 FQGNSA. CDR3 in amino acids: CASSDSNRGDTQYF. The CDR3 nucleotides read TGTGCCAGCAGCGACTCAAATAGGGGGGATACGCAGTATTTT.